Listed here is a single TCR beta chain. Its antigen is undetermined. The data belong to a study of TIL therapy for anti-PD-1-resistant metastatic lung cancer. In the study overall: Patients then received nivolumab; progressors got lymphodepletion, TIL and IL-2. Most patients had lung adenocarcinoma.

Time point noted: pre-treatment sample, taken before nivolumab and TIL therapy. The CDR3 is 15 residues long. V was pared by 4 bases and J by 5 bases, with 17 bases between. Germline CDR1 and CDR2: MNHNS and SASEGT. Sequencing used immunoSEQ v3. TCRdb keeps only in-frame clones here, not all; method: immunoSEQ multiplex PCR. The sample records just over 20,000 clones, roughly 79% being singletons. Study results and caveats: TIL clonotype persistence in blood showed no apparent association with response.

The sample here was blood, taken at baseline. The chain uses TRBV6-1 and TRBJ2-5; D perhaps matches TRBD1 (6 bases). The origin of this receptor is a person aged 30 to 80 with non-small cell lung cancer. The CDR3 is CASSVGHASKETQYF. The DNA of the CDR3 is TGTGCCAGCAGTGTGGGACACGCGTCCAAGGAGACCCAGTACTTC.